The 17 T cell receptor beta chains given below trace back to one sample, sequenced in a study of OX40 agonist ivuxolimab in advanced cancers. Generated by immunoSEQ multiplex PCR, the TCRdb table keeps only in-frame clones and is missing some. The sample consists of tens of thousands of clones, about 90% of them appearing once. The material sequenced was CD4+ or CD8+ T cells sorted from blood, taken in a trial of the OX40 agonist ivuxolimab. These TCRs come from an adult with an advanced solid tumor such as melanoma, head and neck, liver or kidney cancer.

The chain employs TRBV6-5 and TRBJ1-5; 9 positions match TRBD1. The CDR3 contains 15 residues. Germline trimming cut 6 bases from V and 4 bases from J; bases unmatched to any gene: 7. Germline assignment: CDR1 MNHEY and CDR2 SVGAGI. Here the CDR3 DNA reads TGTGCCAGCAGGGAACAGGGGGCCGGAAATCAGCCCCAGCATTTT. Protein: CASREQGAGNQPQHF.

J is TRBJ2-5 and V is TRBV19; D unresolved. The CDR3 extends over 16 amino acids. The germline V gene has CDR1 LNHDA and CDR2 SQIVND (reference sequence). Trimming took off 2 bases at V and 2 bases at J, with 15 bases between the two ends. DNA of the CDR3: TGTGCCAGTAGTATATCGTCCGTGGGCCGTCAAGAGACCCAGTACTTC. This translates into CASSISSVGRQETQYF.

V is TRBV5-6 and J is TRBJ1-2, with D possibly matching TRBD1 (5 bases). The CDR3 totals 14 residues. Trimming cost V 2 bases and J 8 bases, with 16 bases left between them. The V gene's germline CDR1 is SGHDT and CDR2 YYEEEE. The DNA of the CDR3 is TGTGCCAGCAGCTTCGAGGGGCGGGAGGTAGGCTACACCTTC. This gives the protein CASSFEGREVGYTF.

The genes are TRBV7-2 and TRBJ1-3; D gene unclear. Between the trimmed V and J ends, which lost 2 bases and 2 bases, there was a span of 13 bases. CDR3 length equals 16 residues. From germline, CDR1 is SGHTA and CDR2 FQGNSA. The CDR3 sequence: CASSLQRQGTGNTIYF. CDR3 coding DNA: TGTGCCAGCAGCTTACAGCGGCAAGGAACTGGAAACACCATATATTTT.

The rearrangement joins TRBV6-5 to TRBJ1-1, with 7 positions matching TRBD1. Germline loops: CDR1 MNHEY, CDR2 SVGAGI. With 7 bases clipped from V and 12 bases from J, the junction kept 14 bases outside the gene matches. The CDR3 contains 13 residues. The CDR3 sequence is CASTNGQASRSFF. The CDR3, as DNA: TGTGCCAGCACAAACGGACAGGCAAGCAGGTCTTTCTTT.

This sequence joins TRBV6-5 and TRBJ2-7; 7 bases fit TRBD1. Per the germline V gene, CDR1 is MNHEY and CDR2 is SVGAGI. V lost 6 bases, J lost 4 bases, and 6 bases stayed unmatched. There are 13 residues in the CDR3. The CDR3 DNA reads TGTGCCAGCAGATGGACAGGAGGATACGAGCAGTACTTC. Amino acid sequence: CASRWTGGYEQYF.

The chain uses TRBV27 and TRBJ1-3; perhaps TRBD1 as D (5 bases). The CDR3 is 15 residues long. V was shortened by 6 bases and J by 0 bases, with 12 bases between the two germline ends. Germline-derived CDR1 and CDR2 are MNHEY and SMNVEV (reference sequence). CDR3 DNA sequence: TGTGCCAGCAGATCGGACGGGGGCTCTGGAAACACCATATATTTT. Its translation: CASRSDGGSGNTIYF.

The chain carries TRBV11-2 and TRBJ1-1; no reliable D call. Trimming took 5 bases from V and 6 from J, leaving 13 bases between them. The length of the CDR3 is 13 residues. Germline-derived CDR1 and CDR2 are SGHAT and FQNNGV. The CDR3 nucleotides read TGTGCCAGCAGCCTATTGCCGGGGTCTGAAGCTTTCTTT. Translated: CASSLLPGSEAFF.

The chain employs TRBV6-1 and TRBJ1-1; 9 bases are shared with TRBD1. Looked up from germline, CDR1 is MNHNS and CDR2 is SASEGT. The CDR3 loop spans 15 amino acids. The V segment lost 4 bases and the J segment 0 bases; nucleotides outside the gene matches: 3. CDR3 in amino acids: CASSGRDRVNTEAFF. The CDR3 DNA reads TGTGCCAGCAGTGGACGGGACAGGGTGAACACTGAAGCTTTCTTT.

In this sample, this clone turned up once. The genes are TRBV7-7 and TRBJ2-5; D remains ambiguous. The CDR3 is 13 amino acids. V dropped 1 base and J dropped 4 bases, with 7 bases sitting between them. Germline CDR1 reads SSHAT; CDR2 reads FNYEAQ (reference sequence). In DNA, the CDR3 is TGTGCCAGCAGCTTAGACCTAGTAGAGACCCAGTACTTC. Protein sequence: CASSLDLVETQYF.

This rearrangement joins TRBV30 to TRBJ1-3; D remains unclear. CDR1 GTSNPN and CDR2 SVGIG come from the germline V gene (reference sequence). The CDR3 spans 12 residues. V was trimmed by 8 bases and J by 0 bases, leaving 8 bases between them. The CDR3 coding sequence is TGTGCCGTAACCTTCTCTGGAAACACCATATATTTT. Translation: CAVTFSGNTIYF.

J is TRBJ1-3 and V is TRBV6-6; TRBD1 is a possible D gene (5 bases). The CDR3 loop spans 15 amino acids. Trimming pared 6 bases from V and 0 bases from J, leaving 12 bases between. Germline lookup yields CDR1 MNHNY and CDR2 SVGAGI (reference sequence). This CDR3 is CASSLGPSSGNTIYF. The CDR3 region has the DNA TGTGCCAGCAGCCTGGGGCCCAGCTCTGGAAACACCATATATTTT.

The J gene is TRBJ2-2, the V gene TRBV7-9, with TRBD2 matching 10 bases. CDR1 and CDR2 from the germline V gene are SEHNR and FQNEAQ (reference sequence). V lost 3 bases to trimming and J lost 6 bases; unmatched junction nucleotides: 7. The CDR3 is made up of 16 amino acids. In DNA, the CDR3 is TGTGCCAGCAGCTTCCCTAGCGGGAGCGGGTCCGGGGAGCTGTTTTTT. Its protein product is CASSFPSGSGSGELFF.

This clone was seen once. The gene calls are TRBV6-5 and TRBJ2-1; the D is unclear. The CDR3 runs 14 residues. Trimming removed 5 bases from V and 4 bases from J, with 12 bases in between. The germline V gene has CDR1 MNHEY and CDR2 SVGAGI. In DNA form, the CDR3 reads TGTGCCAGCAGTGAGACGCAGGTATACAATGAGCAGTTCTTC. Translating it yields CASSETQVYNEQFF.

The V call is TRBV27, the J call TRBJ1-2; TRBD1 is a possible D gene (6 bases). In germline, CDR1 is MNHEY, CDR2 SMNVEV (reference sequence). V shed 3 bases and J shed 8 bases, with 19 bases lying between them. The CDR3 length is 15 residues. The CDR3 DNA is TGTGCCAGCAGTTTCCTCCACGGGGGGCTTGGGGGCTACACCTTC. Amino acids: CASSFLHGGLGGYTF.

V usage is TRBV7-9 and J usage is TRBJ2-1, with D possibly called TRBD1 or TRBD2 (5 bases each). Trimming pared 1 base from V and 4 bases from J, leaving 8 bases between. This CDR3 is 14 amino acids long. Germline V lookup: CDR1 SEHNR, CDR2 FQNEAQ (reference sequence). This chain's CDR3 is CASSLEWGYNEQFF. The CDR3 bases are TGTGCCAGCAGCTTAGAATGGGGGTACAATGAGCAGTTCTTC.

The J gene is TRBJ2-1, the V gene TRBV19; possibly TRBD1 or TRBD2 for D (5 bases each). V lost 7 bases and J 4 bases, leaving 17 bases between the germline ends. There are 15 residues in the CDR3. Looked up from germline, CDR1 is LNHDA and CDR2 is SQIVND (reference sequence). Written as DNA, the CDR3 is TGTGCCAGTAAGGTTTGGGACGGCAAGTACAATGAGCAGTTCTTC. This gives the protein CASKVWDGKYNEQFF. Combining the CDR3 with reference TRBV19 and TRBJ2-1 gives the whole variable domain DGGITQSPKYLFRKEGQNVTLSCEQNLNHDAMYWYRQDPGQGLRLIYYSQIVNDFQKGDIAEGYSVSREKKESFPLTVTSAQKNPTAFYLCASKVWDGKYNEQFFGPGTRLTVL.